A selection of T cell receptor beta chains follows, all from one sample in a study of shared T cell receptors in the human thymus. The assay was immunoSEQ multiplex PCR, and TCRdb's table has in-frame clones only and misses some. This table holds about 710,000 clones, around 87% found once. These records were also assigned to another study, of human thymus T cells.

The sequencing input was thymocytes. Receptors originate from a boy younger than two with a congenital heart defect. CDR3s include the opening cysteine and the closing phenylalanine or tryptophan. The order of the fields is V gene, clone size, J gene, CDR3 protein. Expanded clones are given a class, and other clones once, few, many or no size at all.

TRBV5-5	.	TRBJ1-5	CASSLGLYGDSNQPQHF
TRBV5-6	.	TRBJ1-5	CASSCGGRSSYQPQHF
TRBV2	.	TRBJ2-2	CASSLPMAALAGELFF
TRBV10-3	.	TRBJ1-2	CAISETGANYGYTF
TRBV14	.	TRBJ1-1	CASSQENRGKNTEAFF
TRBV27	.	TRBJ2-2	CASSLSGQNTGELFF
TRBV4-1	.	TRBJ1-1	CASSHGGPEAFF
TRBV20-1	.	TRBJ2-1	CSASLYNEQFF
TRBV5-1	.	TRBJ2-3	CASSLSLAGDLDTQYF
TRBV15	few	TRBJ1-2	CATSRAQTGTGGYTF